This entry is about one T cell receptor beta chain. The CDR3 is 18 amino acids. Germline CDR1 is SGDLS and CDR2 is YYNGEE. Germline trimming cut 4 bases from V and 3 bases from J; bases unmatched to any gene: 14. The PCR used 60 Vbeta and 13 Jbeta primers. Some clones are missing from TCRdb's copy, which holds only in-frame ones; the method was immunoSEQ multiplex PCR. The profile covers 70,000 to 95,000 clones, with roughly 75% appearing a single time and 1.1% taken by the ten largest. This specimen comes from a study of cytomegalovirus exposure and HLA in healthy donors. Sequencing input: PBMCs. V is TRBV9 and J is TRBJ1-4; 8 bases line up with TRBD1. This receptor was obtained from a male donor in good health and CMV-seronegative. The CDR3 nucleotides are TGTGCCAGCAGCCCGTGGGACAGGACGAGCTTCCCTAATGAAAAACTGTTTTTT. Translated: CASSPWDRTSFPNEKLFF.